This T cell receptor (beta chain) was captured in a study of T cells expressing NK-cell markers. UMI-tagged 5'RACE template switching yielded the TCR beta cDNA. From the 5' RACE reads, TCRdb lists one entry per CDR3 protein and no DNA. The table for this sample gives about 380,000 distinct CDR3 sequences. Germline CDR1 and CDR2: MNHNS and SASEGT. The CDR3 runs to 16 residues. The rearrangement uses TRBV6-1 and TRBJ2-1. What was sequenced was blood T cells: a sorted CD56 or NKG2C T cell subset, CD4+ or CD8+ T cells, or bulk PBMC T cells (not recorded which). The clonotype was recovered from a man aged 18 to 69 in good health. CDR3 amino acids: CASSPNGEWRQNEQFF.